This T cell receptor (beta chain) originates from a study of CD8 T cells in ankylosing spondylitis. At least ten counts were recorded for this clonotype. Making use of molecular barcodes, quantitative 5'-RACE generated TCR beta libraries. TCRdb re-analysed the 5' RACE reads in MiXCR, keeping a single row per CDR3 protein. This table has 80,000 to 100,000 distinct CDR3 sequences, about 8.5% appearing once. The CDR3 extends over 15 amino acids. Germline values: CDR1 LGHNA, CDR2 YSLEER. Losses at the gene ends were 4 bases for V and 5 bases for J; bases not matched to a gene: 3. Input material: blood, either unsorted or a sorted T cell fraction (not recorded which). The chain is built from TRBV4-3 and TRBJ2-1; 12 bases are shared with TRBD2. This clonotype was obtained from a male donor with ankylosing spondylitis or in good health (not recorded which). In nucleotides, the CDR3 is TGCGCCAGCAGCCTTGGACTAGCGGGACACAATGAGCAGTTCTTC. It encodes CASSLGLAGHNEQFF.